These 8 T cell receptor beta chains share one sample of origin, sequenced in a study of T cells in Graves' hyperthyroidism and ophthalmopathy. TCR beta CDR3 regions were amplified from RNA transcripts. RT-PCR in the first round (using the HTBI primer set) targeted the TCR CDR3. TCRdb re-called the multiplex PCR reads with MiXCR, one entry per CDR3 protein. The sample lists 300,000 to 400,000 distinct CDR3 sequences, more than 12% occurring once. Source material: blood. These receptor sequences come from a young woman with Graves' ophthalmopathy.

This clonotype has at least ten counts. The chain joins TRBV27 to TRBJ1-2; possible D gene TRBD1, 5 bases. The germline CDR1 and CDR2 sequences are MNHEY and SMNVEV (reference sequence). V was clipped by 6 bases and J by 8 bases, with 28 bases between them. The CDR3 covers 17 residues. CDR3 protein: CASRPRTGRDPFRGYTF. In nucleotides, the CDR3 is TGTGCCAGCAGACCTCGAACCGGCAGGGACCCTTTTAGAGGCTACACCTTC.

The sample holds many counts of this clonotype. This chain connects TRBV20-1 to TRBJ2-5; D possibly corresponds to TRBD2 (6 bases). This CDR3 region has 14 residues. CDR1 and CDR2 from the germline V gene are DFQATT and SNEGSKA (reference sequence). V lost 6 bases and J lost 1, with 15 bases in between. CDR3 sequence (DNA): TGCAGTGCCCCCGCGGCGGGGAGCCAAGAGACCCAGTACTTC. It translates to CSAPAAGSQETQYF.

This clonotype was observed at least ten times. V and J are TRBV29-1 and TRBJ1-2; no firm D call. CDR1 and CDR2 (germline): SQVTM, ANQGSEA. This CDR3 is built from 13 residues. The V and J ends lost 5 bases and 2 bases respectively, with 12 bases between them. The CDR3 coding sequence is TGCAGCGTTCCAACCCAGGTCAACTATGGCTACACCTTC. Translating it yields CSVPTQVNYGYTF. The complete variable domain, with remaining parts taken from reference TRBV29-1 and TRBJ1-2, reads SAVISQKPSRDICQRGTSLTIQCQVDSQVTMMFWYRQQPGQSLTLIATANQGSEATYESGFVIDKFPISRPNLTFSTLTVSNMSPEDSSIYLCSVPTQVNYGYTFGSGTRLTVV.

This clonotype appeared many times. CDR3 nucleotide sequence: TGTGCCAGCGGGCACAATGGACTAGCGGGGGGTCGCTACAATGAGCAGTTCTTC. The encoded protein is CASGHNGLAGGRYNEQFF. This chain links TRBV27 with TRBJ2-1, with TRBD2 matching over 14 bases. This CDR3 has 18 amino acids. Germline CDR1 and CDR2: MNHEY and SMNVEV (reference sequence). V was clipped by 8 bases and J by 3 bases; unmatched bases: 12.

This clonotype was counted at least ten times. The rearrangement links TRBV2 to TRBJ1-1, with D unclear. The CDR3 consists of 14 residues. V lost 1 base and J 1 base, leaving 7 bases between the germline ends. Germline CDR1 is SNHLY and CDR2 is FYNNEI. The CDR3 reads CASSEDEANTEAFF. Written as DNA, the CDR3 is TGTGCCAGCAGTGAAGATGAGGCGAACACTGAAGCTTTCTTT.

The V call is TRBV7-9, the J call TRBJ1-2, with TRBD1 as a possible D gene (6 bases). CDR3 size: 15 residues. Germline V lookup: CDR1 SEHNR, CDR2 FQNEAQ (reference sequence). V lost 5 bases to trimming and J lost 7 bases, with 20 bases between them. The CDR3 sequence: CASSQLTSDRSGYTF. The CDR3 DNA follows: TGTGCCAGCAGCCAACTCACCTCGGACAGATCTGGCTACACCTTC.

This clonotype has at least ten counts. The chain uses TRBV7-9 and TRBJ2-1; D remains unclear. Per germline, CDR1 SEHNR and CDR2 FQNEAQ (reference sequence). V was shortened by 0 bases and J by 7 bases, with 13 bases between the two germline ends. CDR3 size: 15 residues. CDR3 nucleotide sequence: TGTGCCAGCAGCTTAGCAGGGATCTTTTGGAATGAGCAGTTCTTC. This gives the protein CASSLAGIFWNEQFF. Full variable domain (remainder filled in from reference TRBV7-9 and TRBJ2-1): DTGVSQNPRHKITKRGQNVTFRCDPISEHNRLYWYRQTLGQGPEFLTYFQNEAQLEKSRLLSDRFSAERPKGSFSTLEIQRTEQGDSAMYLCASSLAGIFWNEQFFGPGTRLTVL.

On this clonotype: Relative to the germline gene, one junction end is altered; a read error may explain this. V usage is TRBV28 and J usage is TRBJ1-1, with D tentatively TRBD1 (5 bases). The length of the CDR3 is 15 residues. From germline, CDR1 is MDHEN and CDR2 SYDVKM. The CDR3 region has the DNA TGTGCCAGCTGGGAGGGGACCCGGTCGTACACTGGAGCTTTCTTT. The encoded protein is CASWEGTRSYTGAFF.